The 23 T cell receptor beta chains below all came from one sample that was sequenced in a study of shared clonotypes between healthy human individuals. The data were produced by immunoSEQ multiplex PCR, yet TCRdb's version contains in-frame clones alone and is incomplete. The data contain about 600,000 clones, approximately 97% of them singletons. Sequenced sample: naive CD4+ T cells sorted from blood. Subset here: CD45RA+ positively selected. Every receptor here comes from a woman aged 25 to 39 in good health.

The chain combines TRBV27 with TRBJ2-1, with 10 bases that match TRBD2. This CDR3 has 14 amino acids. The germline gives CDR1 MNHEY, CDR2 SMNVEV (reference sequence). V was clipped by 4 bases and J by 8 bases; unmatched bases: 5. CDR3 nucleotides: TGTGCCAGCAGTTCCCGAGCGGGAGGGTATGAGCAGTTCTTC. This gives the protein CASSSRAGGYEQFF.

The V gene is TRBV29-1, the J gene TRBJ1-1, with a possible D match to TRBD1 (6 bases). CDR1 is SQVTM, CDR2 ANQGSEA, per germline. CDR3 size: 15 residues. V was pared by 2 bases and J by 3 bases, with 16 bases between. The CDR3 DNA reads TGCAGCGTTGAAAATTTGGGGGCTCGGGACACTGAAGCTTTCTTT. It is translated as CSVENLGARDTEAFF.

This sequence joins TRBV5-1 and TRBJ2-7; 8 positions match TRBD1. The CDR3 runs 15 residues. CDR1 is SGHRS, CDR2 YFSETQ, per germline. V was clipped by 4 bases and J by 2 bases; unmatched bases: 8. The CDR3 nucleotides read TGCGCCAGCAGCAAAGACAGGGACAGGACCTACGAGCAGTACTTC. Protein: CASSKDRDRTYEQYF.

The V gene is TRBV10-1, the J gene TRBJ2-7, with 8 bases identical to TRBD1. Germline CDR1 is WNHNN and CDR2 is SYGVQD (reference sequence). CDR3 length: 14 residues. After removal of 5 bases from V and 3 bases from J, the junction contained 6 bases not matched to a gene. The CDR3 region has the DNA TGCGCCAGCAGTCCGGGACAGGCGGGCTACGAGCAGTACTTC. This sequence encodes CASSPGQAGYEQYF.

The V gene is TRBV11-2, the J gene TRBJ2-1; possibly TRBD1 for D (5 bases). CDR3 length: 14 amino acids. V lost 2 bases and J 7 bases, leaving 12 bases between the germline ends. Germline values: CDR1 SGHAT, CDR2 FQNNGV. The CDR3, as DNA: TGTGCCAGCAGCTTAATCCAGGGTAGGAATGAGCAGTTCTTC. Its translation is CASSLIQGRNEQFF. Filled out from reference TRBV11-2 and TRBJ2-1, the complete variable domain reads EAGVAQSPRYKIIEKRQSVAFWCNPISGHATLYWYQQILGQGPKLLIQFQNNGVVDDSQLPKDRFSAERLKGVDSTLKIQPAKLEDSAVYLCASSLIQGRNEQFFGPGTRLTVL.

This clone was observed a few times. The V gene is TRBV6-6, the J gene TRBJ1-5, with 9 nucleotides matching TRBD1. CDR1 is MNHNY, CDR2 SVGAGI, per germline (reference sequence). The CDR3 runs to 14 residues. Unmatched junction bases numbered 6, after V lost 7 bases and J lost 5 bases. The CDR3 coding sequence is TGTGCCAGCACTATCCGGGACAGGGATCAGCCCCAGCATTTT. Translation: CASTIRDRDQPQHF.

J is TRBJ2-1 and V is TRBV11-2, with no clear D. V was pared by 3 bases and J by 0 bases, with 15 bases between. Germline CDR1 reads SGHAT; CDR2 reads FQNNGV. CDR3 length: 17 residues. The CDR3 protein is CASSFKFDSSSYNEQFF. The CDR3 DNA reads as TGTGCCAGCAGCTTCAAGTTCGACTCGAGCTCCTACAATGAGCAGTTCTTC.

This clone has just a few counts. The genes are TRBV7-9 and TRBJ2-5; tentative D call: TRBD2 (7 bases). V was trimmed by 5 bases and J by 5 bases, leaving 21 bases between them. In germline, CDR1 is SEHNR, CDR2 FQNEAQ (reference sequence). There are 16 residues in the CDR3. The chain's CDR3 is CASSTLGGASMETQYF. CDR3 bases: TGTGCCAGCAGCACCCTAGGGGGGGCCTCGATGGAGACCCAGTACTTC. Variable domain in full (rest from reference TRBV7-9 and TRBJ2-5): DTGVSQNPRHKITKRGQNVTFRCDPISEHNRLYWYRQTLGQGPEFLTYFQNEAQLEKSRLLSDRFSAERPKGSFSTLEIQRTEQGDSAMYLCASSTLGGASMETQYFGPGTRLLVL.

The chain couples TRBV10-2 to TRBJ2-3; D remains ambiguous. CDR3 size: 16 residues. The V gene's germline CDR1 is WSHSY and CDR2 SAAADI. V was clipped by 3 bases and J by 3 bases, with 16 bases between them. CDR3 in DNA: TGCGCCAGCAGTGATCCAGGTTTCCGGGCAACAGATACGCAGTATTTT. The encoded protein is CASSDPGFRATDTQYF.

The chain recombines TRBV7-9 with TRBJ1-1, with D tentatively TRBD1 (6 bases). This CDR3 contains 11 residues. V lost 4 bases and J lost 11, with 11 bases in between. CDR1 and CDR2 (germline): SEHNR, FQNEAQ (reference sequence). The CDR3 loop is CASSSTGSAFF. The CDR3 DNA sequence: TGTGCCAGCAGCTCTACAGGGAGTGCTTTCTTT.

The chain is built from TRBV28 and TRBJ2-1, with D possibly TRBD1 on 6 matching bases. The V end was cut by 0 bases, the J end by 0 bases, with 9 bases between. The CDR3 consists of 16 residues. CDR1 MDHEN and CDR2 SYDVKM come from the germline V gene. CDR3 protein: CASSLWSGASYNEQFF. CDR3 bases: TGTGCCAGCAGTTTATGGTCAGGGGCCTCCTACAATGAGCAGTTCTTC.

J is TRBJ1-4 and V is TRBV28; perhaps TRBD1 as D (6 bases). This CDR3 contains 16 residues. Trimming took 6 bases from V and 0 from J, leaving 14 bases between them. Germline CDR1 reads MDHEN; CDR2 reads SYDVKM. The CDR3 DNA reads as TGTGCCAGCAGGACTAACAGGGTTGCAACTAATGAAAAACTGTTTTTT. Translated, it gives CASRTNRVATNEKLFF.

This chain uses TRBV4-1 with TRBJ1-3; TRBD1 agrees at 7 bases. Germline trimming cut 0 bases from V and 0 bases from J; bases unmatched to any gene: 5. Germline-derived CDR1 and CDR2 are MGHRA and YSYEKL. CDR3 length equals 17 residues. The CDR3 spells CASSQETGDFSGNTIYF. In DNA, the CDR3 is TGCGCCAGCAGCCAAGAAACAGGGGATTTCTCTGGAAACACCATATATTTT.

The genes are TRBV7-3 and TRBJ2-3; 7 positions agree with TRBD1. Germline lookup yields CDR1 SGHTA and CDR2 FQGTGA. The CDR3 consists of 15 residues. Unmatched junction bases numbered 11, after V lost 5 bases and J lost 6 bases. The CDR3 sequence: CASSSSKGAVDTQYF. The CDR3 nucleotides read TGTGCCAGCAGCAGCAGTAAGGGGGCGGTTGATACGCAGTATTTT.

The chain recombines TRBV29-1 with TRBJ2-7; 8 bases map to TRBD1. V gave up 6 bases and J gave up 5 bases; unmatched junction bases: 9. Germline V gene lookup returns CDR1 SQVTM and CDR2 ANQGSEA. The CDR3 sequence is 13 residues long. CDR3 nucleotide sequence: TGCAGCGTCCGGAGGACAGGGTACAACGAGCAGTACTTC. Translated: CSVRRTGYNEQYF.

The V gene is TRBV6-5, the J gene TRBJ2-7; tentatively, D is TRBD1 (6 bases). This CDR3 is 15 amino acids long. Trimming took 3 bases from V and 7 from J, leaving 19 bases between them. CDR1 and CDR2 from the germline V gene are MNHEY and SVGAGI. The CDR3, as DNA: TGTGCCAGCAGTTATCAAGGGGGACCGATTGGGGAGCAGTACTTC. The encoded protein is CASSYQGGPIGEQYF.

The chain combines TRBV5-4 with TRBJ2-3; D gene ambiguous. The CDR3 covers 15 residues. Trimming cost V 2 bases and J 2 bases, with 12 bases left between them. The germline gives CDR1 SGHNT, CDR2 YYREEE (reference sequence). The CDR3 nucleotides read TGTGCCAGCAGCTTAAGTACGGCGGCCACAGATACGCAGTATTTT. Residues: CASSLSTAATDTQYF.

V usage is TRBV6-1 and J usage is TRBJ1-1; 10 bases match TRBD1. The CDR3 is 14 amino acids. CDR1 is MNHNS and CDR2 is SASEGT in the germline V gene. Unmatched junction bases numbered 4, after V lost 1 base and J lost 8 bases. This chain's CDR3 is CASSEEGQGDEAFF. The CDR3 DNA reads TGTGCCAGCAGTGAAGAAGGACAGGGGGACGAAGCTTTCTTT.

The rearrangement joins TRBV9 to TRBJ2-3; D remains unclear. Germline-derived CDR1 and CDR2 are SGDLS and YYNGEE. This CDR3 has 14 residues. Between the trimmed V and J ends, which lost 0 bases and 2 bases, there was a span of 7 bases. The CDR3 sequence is CASSVDWSTDTQYF. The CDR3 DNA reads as TGTGCCAGCAGCGTAGACTGGTCCACAGATACGCAGTATTTT.

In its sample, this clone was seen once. The DNA for the CDR3 is TGTGCCAGCAACGGACTAGCGGGAGCACGATACACAGATACGCAGTATTTT. The encoded protein is CASNGLAGARYTDTQYF. The chain employs TRBV7-9 and TRBJ2-3; TRBD2 aligns across 13 bases. Germline V gene lookup returns CDR1 SEHNR and CDR2 FQNEAQ (reference sequence). This CDR3 contains 17 residues. V lost 7 bases and J lost 2; bases outside the gene matches: 9.

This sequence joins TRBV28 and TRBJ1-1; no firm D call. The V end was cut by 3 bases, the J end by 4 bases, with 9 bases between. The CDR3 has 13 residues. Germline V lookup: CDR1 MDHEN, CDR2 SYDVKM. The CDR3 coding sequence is TGTGCCAGCAGTTTTATCCTCTTCACTGAAGCTTTCTTT. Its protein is CASSFILFTEAFF. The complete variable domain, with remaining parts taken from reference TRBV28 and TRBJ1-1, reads DVKVTQSSRYLVKRTGEKVFLECVQDMDHENMFWYRQDPGLGLRLIYFSYDVKMKEKGDIPEGYSVSREKKERFSLILESASTNQTSMYLCASSFILFTEAFFGQGTRLTVV.

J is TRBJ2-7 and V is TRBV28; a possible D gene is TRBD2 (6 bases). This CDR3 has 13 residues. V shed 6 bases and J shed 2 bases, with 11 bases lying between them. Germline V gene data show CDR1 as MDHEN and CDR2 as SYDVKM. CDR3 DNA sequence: TGTGCCAGCAGCGATAGCGGCCCCTACGAGCAGTACTTC. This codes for CASSDSGPYEQYF.

This CDR3 reads CASSPRSGRAGEQYF. CDR3 bases: TGTGCCAGTAGTCCCAGGAGCGGGAGAGCGGGCGAGCAGTACTTC. The chain joins TRBV19 to TRBJ2-7; 8 nucleotides agree with TRBD2. With 5 bases clipped from V and 6 bases from J, the junction kept 12 bases outside the gene matches. Germline values: CDR1 LNHDA, CDR2 SQIVND (reference sequence). The CDR3 consists of 15 residues.